A selection of T cell receptor beta chains follows, all from one sample in a study of tumor-infiltrating lymphocytes in oesophageal squamous cell carcinoma. One entry per CDR3 protein results from TCRdb running MiXCR on the PCR reads. The table lists almost 20,000 distinct CDR3 sequences, around two fifths of them singletons. Material: blood. These receptors came from a male donor with esophageal squamous cell carcinoma. The CDR3 runs from the conserved cysteine through the conserved F or W. The order of the fields is J gene, clone size, V gene, D gene, CDR3 length, CDR3 protein, CDR3 DNA. D genes are given only for firm matches. The size field is filled for only some rows; it gives once, few, many or a size class.

J: TRBJ2-7; size: many; V: TRBV7-3; D: TRBD1; length: 15; CDR3: CASSLNWGQGNEQYF; DNA: TGTGCCAGCAGCTTAAACTGGGGACAGGGAAACGAGCAGTACTTC
J: TRBJ2-7; size: NA; V: TRBV7-2; D: TRBD2; length: 14; CDR3: CASTIAGVSYEQYF; DNA: TGTGCCAGCACCATAGCGGGAGTGTCCTACGAGCAGTACTTC
J: TRBJ2-3; size: few; V: TRBV7-3; D: TRBD2; length: 15; CDR3: CASSLTAGEIDTQYF; DNA: TGTGCCAGCAGCTTAACAGCGGGAGAGATAGATACGCAGTATTTT
J: TRBJ2-4; size: NA; V: TRBV6-9; D: TRBD2; length: 15; CDR3: CASSRLAGGPWEQYF; DNA: TGTGCCAGCAGTCGGCTAGCGGGAGGACCCTGGGAGCAGTACTTC
J: TRBJ2-7; size: many; V: TRBV6-1; D: TRBD1; length: 12; CDR3: CASSSGGAEQYF; DNA: TGTGCCAGCAGTTCAGGGGGTGCCGAGCAGTACTTC
J: TRBJ1-4; size: many; V: TRBV7-9; D: NA; length: 16; CDR3: CASSPGEGATNEKLFF; DNA: TGTGCCAGCAGCCCGGGGGAGGGTGCAACTAATGAAAAACTGTTTTTT
J: TRBJ2-7; size: medium-sized; V: TRBV7-7; D: NA; length: 13; CDR3: CASSLATDYEQYF; DNA: TGTGCTAGCAGCTTAGCGACAGACTACGAGCAGTACTTC
J: TRBJ2-5; size: NA; V: TRBV7-6; D: NA; length: 12; CDR3: CASSLKAETQYF; DNA: TGTGCCAGCAGCTTAAAAGCGGAGACCCAGTACTTC
J: TRBJ2-7; size: many; V: TRBV7-9; D: TRBD2; length: 15; CDR3: CASSLRTSNPYEQYF; DNA: TGTGCCAGCAGCTTAAGGACTAGCAACCCCTACGAGCAGTACTTC
J: TRBJ2-1; size: few; V: TRBV6-1; D: NA; length: 14; CDR3: CASRVGTTYNEQFF; DNA: TGTGCCAGCAGGGTCGGGACAACCTACAATGAGCAGTTCTTC
J: TRBJ1-5; size: many; V: TRBV6-2/TRBV6-3; D: NA; length: 13; CDR3: CASKRGSNQPQHF; DNA: TGTGCCAGCAAAAGGGGGAGCAATCAGCCCCAGCATTTT
J: TRBJ1-2; size: NA; V: TRBV7-2; D: TRBD1; length: 14; CDR3: CASSSDRGPYGYTF; DNA: TGTGCCAGCAGCTCCGACAGGGGACCCTACGGCTACACCTTC
J: TRBJ2-7; size: NA; V: TRBV3-1; D: TRBD1; length: 15; CDR3: CASSDRDREAYEQYF; DNA: TGTGCCAGCAGCGACCGGGACAGGGAAGCCTACGAGCAGTACTTC
J: TRBJ2-7; size: many; V: TRBV11-2; D: NA; length: 15; CDR3: CASSFSTGDTYEQYF; DNA: TGTGCCAGCAGCTTTTCAACGGGGGACACCTACGAGCAGTACTTC
J: TRBJ2-5; size: medium-sized; V: TRBV7-3; D: TRBD2; length: 16; CDR3: CASSLGTSGGGETQYF; DNA: TGTGCCAGCAGCTTAGGGACTAGCGGGGGAGGGGAGACCCAGTACTTC
J: TRBJ2-5; size: many; V: TRBV5-1; D: NA; length: 14; CDR3: CASRRRSVAETQYF; DNA: TGCGCCAGCAGACGTCGGTCGGTGGCGGAGACCCAGTACTTC
J: TRBJ2-7; size: many; V: TRBV14; D: TRBD1; length: 15; CDR3: CASSHRGQANYEQYF; DNA: TGTGCCAGCAGCCACCGGGGACAGGCGAACTACGAGCAGTACTTC
J: TRBJ1-1; size: many; V: TRBV19; D: TRBD1; length: 13; CDR3: CASSQGVETEAFF; DNA: TGTGCCAGTAGCCAGGGGGTAGAGACTGAAGCTTTCTTT
J: TRBJ1-2; size: many; V: TRBV15; D: TRBD1; length: 13; CDR3: CATSSDRGRAYTF; DNA: TGTGCCACCAGCAGTGACAGGGGCAGGGCCTACACCTTC
J: TRBJ2-7; size: many; V: TRBV2; D: NA; length: 12; CDR3: CASSRSGNEQYF; DNA: TGTGCCAGCAGTCGATCAGGGAACGAGCAGTACTTC
J: TRBJ2-2; size: many; V: TRBV6-4; D: TRBD2; length: 18; CDR3: CASSEGLAGTPNTGELFF; DNA: TGTGCCAGCAGTGAGGGACTAGCGGGGACCCCGAACACCGGGGAGCTGTTTTTT
J: TRBJ2-4; size: NA; V: TRBV9; D: NA; length: 17; CDR3: CASSAPGQGNPKNIQYF; DNA: TGTGCCAGCAGCGCCCCGGGACAAGGTAACCCAAAAAACATTCAGTACTTC
J: TRBJ2-1; size: medium-sized; V: TRBV12-3/TRBV12-4; D: NA; length: 13; CDR3: CASSFQTDNEQFF; DNA: TGTGCCAGCAGTTTTCAGACAGACAATGAGCAGTTCTTC
J: TRBJ2-3; size: large; V: TRBV7-2; D: NA; length: 13; CDR3: CASSPSGINTQYF; DNA: TGTGCCAGCAGCCCCTCGGGGATCAATACGCAGTATTTT
J: TRBJ2-2; size: many; V: TRBV10-1; D: TRBD1; length: 16; CDR3: CASIGQGAANTGELFF; DNA: TGCGCCAGCATTGGACAGGGGGCGGCTAACACCGGGGAGCTGTTTTTT
J: TRBJ2-5; size: many; V: TRBV12-3/TRBV12-4; D: NA; length: 14; CDR3: CASSLDRAYNEQYF; DNA: TGTGCCAGCAGTTTAGACAGGGCCTACAATGAGCAGTACTTC
J: TRBJ2-5; size: medium-sized; V: TRBV24-1; D: TRBD1; length: 17; CDR3: CATSDLFGQEIQETQYF; DNA: TGTGCCACCAGTGATTTGTTCGGACAGGAAATCCAAGAGACCCAGTACTTC
J: TRBJ1-3; size: NA; V: TRBV6-1; D: TRBD1; length: 16; CDR3: CASSLQGAVSGNTIYF; DNA: TGTGCCAGCAGTTTACAGGGGGCTGTCTCTGGAAACACCATATATTTT
J: TRBJ2-6; size: NA; V: TRBV5-1; D: NA; length: 16; CDR3: CASSLTGTSGANVLTF; DNA: TGCGCCAGCAGCTTGACAGGGACCTCTGGGGCCAACGTCCTGACTTTC
J: TRBJ2-5; size: few; V: TRBV4-1; D: NA; length: 14; CDR3: CASSITDPNNEQYF; DNA: TGCGCCAGCAGCATTACAGACCCGAACAATGAGCAGTACTTC
J: TRBJ1-1; size: few; V: TRBV9; D: TRBD1; length: 13; CDR3: CASSVDYRGGTFF; DNA: TGTGCCAGCAGCGTAGATTACAGGGGGGGGACTTTCTTT
J: TRBJ2-2; size: NA; V: TRBV7-2; D: TRBD2; length: 15; CDR3: CASSAVAGGTGELFF; DNA: TGTGCCAGCAGCGCCGTAGCGGGAGGCACCGGGGAGCTGTTTTTT
J: TRBJ2-7; size: medium-sized; V: TRBV7-2; D: TRBD1; length: 15; CDR3: CASSLGAGQAYEQYF; DNA: TGTGCCAGCAGCTTAGGTGCGGGACAGGCCTACGAGCAGTACTTC
J: TRBJ1-1; size: many; V: TRBV7-6; D: NA; length: 15; CDR3: CASSSSLGEGTEAFF; DNA: TGTGCCAGCAGCTCGAGCCTAGGGGAGGGCACTGAAGCTTTCTTT
J: TRBJ2-3; size: many; V: TRBV6-1; D: NA; length: 12; CDR3: CASSTGTDTQYF; DNA: TGTGCCAGCAGTACTGGCACAGATACGCAGTATTTT
J: TRBJ1-2; size: medium-sized; V: TRBV6-1; D: NA; length: 13; CDR3: CASSVGGRDGYTF; DNA: TGTGCCAGCAGTGTAGGGGGGAGGGACGGCTACACCTTC
J: TRBJ2-7; size: few; V: TRBV7-8; D: NA; length: 14; CDR3: CASSFDRLSYEQYF; DNA: TGTGCCAGCAGCTTCGACAGGCTATCCTACGAGCAGTACTTC
J: TRBJ2-3; size: large; V: TRBV7-2; D: TRBD2; length: 16; CDR3: CASSLIAGGSTDTQYF; DNA: TGTGCCAGCAGCTTAATAGCGGGGGGCAGCACAGATACGCAGTATTTT
J: TRBJ2-7; size: NA; V: TRBV11-3; D: NA; length: 14; CDR3: CASSPSSAYNEQYF; DNA: TGTGCCAGCAGCCCTTCTAGCGCCTACAATGAGCAGTACTTC
J: TRBJ1-2; size: medium-sized; V: TRBV7-2; D: TRBD1; length: 15; CDR3: CASSLDGTGVHGYTF; DNA: TGTGCCAGCAGCTTAGACGGGACAGGGGTTCATGGCTACACCTTC